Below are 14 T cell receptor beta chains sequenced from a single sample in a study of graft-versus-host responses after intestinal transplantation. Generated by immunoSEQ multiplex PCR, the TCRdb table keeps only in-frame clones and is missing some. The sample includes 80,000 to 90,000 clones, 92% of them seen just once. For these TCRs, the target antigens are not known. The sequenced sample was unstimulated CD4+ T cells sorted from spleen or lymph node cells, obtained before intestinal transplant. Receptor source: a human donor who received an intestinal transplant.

CDR3 amino acids: CASSLAGTQETQYF. The CDR3 bases are TGTGCCAGCAGTTTGGCGGGGACCCAAGAGACCCAGTACTTC. The chain joins TRBV28 to TRBJ2-5, with D perhaps matching TRBD2 (6 bases). CDR1 is MDHEN and CDR2 is SYDVKM in the germline V gene. With 3 bases removed from V and 1 base from J, the gap between germline ends came to 9 bases. The CDR3 has 14 residues.

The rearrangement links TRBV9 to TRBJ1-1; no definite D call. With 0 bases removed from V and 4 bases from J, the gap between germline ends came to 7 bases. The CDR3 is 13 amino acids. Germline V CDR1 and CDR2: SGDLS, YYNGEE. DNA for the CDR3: TGTGCCAGCAGCGTAGTTGAGAGCACTGAAGCTTTCTTT. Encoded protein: CASSVVESTEAFF.

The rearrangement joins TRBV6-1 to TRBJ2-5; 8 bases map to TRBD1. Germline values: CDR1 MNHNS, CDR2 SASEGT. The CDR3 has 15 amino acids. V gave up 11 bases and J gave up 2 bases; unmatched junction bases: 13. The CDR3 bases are TGTGCCGAATCAACTCCAGGGGGCTGGCAAGAGACCCAGTACTTC. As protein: CAESTPGGWQETQYF.

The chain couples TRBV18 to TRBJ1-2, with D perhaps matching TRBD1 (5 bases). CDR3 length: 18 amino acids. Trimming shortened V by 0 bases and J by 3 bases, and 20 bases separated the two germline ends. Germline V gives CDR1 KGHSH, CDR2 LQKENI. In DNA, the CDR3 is TGTGCCAGCTCACCACCGGTGTTCCAGGGAAGGAGGGACTATGGCTACACCTTC. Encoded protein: CASSPPVFQGRRDYGYTF.

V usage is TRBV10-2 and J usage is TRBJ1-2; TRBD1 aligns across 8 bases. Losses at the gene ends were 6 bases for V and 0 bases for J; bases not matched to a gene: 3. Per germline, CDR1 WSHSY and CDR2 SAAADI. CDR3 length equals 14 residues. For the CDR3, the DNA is TGCGCCAGCAGCGACAGGGGCGCTAACTATGGCTACACCTTC. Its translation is CASSDRGANYGYTF.

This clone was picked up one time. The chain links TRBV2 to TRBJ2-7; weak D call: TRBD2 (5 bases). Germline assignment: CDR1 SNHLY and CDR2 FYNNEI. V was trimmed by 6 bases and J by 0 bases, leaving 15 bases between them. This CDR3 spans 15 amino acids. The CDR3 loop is CASSGLELSSYEQYF. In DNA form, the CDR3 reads TGTGCCAGCAGCGGACTGGAATTGAGCTCCTACGAGCAGTACTTC.

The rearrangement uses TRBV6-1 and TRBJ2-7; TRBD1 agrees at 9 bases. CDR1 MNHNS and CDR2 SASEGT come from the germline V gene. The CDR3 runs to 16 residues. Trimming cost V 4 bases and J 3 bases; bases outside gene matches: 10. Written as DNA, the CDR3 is TGTGCCAGCAGTGGAACGCCGGGACAGGGTAACTACGAGCAGTACTTC. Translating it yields CASSGTPGQGNYEQYF.

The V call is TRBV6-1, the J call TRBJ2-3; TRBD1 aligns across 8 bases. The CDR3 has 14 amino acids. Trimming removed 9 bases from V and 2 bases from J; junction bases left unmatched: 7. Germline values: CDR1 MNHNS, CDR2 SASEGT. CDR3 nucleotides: TGTGCCAGTCGGACAGGGCGAGACACAGATACGCAGTATTTT. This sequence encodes CASRTGRDTDTQYF.

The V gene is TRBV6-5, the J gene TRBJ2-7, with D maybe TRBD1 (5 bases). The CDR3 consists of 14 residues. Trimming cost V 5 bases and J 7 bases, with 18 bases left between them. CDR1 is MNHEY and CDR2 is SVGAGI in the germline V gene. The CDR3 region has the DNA TGTGCCAGCAGTGAATTCTACAGGTTCGCAGAGCAGTACTTC. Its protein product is CASSEFYRFAEQYF.

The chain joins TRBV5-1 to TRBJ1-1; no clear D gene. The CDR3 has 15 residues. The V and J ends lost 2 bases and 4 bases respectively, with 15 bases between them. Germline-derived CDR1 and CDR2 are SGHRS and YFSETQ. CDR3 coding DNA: TGCGCCAGCAGCTTTGACCTATTACGGAGCACTGAAGCTTTCTTT. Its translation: CASSFDLLRSTEAFF.

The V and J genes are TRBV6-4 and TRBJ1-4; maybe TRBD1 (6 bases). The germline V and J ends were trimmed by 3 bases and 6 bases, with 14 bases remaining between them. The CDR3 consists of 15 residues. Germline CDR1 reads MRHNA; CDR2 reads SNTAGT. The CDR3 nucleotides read TGTGCCAGCAGTGAAACAGGGAACTCTCATGAAAAACTGTTTTTT. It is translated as CASSETGNSHEKLFF.

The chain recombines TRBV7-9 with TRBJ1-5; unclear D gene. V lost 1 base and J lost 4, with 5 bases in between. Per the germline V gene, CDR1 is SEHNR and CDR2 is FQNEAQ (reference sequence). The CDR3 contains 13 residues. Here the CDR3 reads CASSLGVNQPQHF. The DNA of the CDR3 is TGTGCCAGCAGCTTAGGGGTAAATCAGCCCCAGCATTTT. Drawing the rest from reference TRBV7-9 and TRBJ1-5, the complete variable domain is DTGVSQNPRHKITKRGQNVTFRCDPISEHNRLYWYRQTLGQGPEFLTYFQNEAQLEKSRLLSDRFSAERPKGSFSTLEIQRTEQGDSAMYLCASSLGVNQPQHFGDGTRLSIL.

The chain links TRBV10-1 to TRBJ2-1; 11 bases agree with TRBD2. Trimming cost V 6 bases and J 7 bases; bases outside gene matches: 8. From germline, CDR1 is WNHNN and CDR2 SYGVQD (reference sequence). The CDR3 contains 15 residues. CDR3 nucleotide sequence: TGCGCCAGCAGCCCCGGGACTAGCGGCCTTAATGAGCAGTTCTTC. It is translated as CASSPGTSGLNEQFF.

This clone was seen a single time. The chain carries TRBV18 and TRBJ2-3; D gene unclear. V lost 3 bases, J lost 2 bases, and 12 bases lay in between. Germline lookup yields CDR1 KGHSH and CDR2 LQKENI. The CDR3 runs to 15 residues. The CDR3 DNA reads TGTGCCAGCTCACCGGTCGGCTACTCCACAGATACGCAGTATTTT. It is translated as CASSPVGYSTDTQYF.